The rows below give T cell receptor beta chains drawn from one sample of a study of identical twins. Each CDR3 protein is one row after TCRdb ran MiXCR on the 5' RACE reads. Among nearly 200,000 distinct CDR3 sequences listed, roughly 15% were seen once. The same sample was also studied in work on T cells expressing NK-cell markers.

The sample consisted of CD8+ T cells sorted from blood. These receptors were taken from a woman aged 18-30 years in good health. CDR3s include the opening cysteine and the closing phenylalanine or tryptophan. The D gene is left open where the match is weak. The size entry is marked missing in some rows and otherwise reads once, few, many or a size class.

>TRBJ2-3|NA|many|TRBV12-3/TRBV12-4
CASSHGGDTQYF
>TRBJ2-2|TRBD1|NA|TRBV7-9
CASSPGTGANTGELFF
>TRBJ2-3|NA|NA|TRBV20-1
CSARDEDFTDTQYF
>TRBJ1-1|TRBD1|NA|TRBV4-3
CATGQAGMAEAFF
>TRBJ2-2|NA|NA|TRBV5-1
CASSLTFDRRNTGELFF
>TRBJ2-5|TRBD2|few|TRBV12-3/TRBV12-4
CASSFLWTSGGETQYF
>TRBJ2-5|NA|NA|TRBV12-3/TRBV12-4
CASSSSPSETQYF
>TRBJ2-7|TRBD2|NA|TRBV5-1
CASGTSGTEQYF
>TRBJ2-5|TRBD2|NA|TRBV3-1
CASSQGLVTASGETQYF
>TRBJ2-1|NA|few|TRBV4-1
CASSQGSLDNEQFF
>TRBJ1-1|NA|NA|TRBV19
CASTSYRQEAFF
>TRBJ1-1|NA|few|TRBV29-1
CSVARGTEAFF
>TRBJ1-2|NA|few|TRBV2
CASSGGMAMAGYGYTF
>TRBJ1-1|NA|NA|TRBV9
CASSVRATSEAFF
>TRBJ2-1|TRBD2|few|TRBV7-9
CASREEPGLGDNEQFF
>TRBJ2-1|TRBD2|many|TRBV9
CASSVLAGGYNEQFF
>TRBJ2-1|TRBD2|NA|TRBV15
CATMGVAGDNEQFF
>TRBJ1-1|NA|NA|TRBV6-1
CASSETVPGTEAFF
>TRBJ1-4|TRBD1|NA|TRBV7-9
CASSRPTGPNEKLFF
>TRBJ2-7|TRBD2|NA|TRBV4-3
CASSHGTSGLNEQYF
>TRBJ2-2|TRBD2|few|TRBV7-6
CASSPPRAAGGAGELFF
>TRBJ2-1|TRBD2|few|TRBV29-1
CSSLGLAANEQFF
>TRBJ2-5|TRBD2|NA|TRBV29-1
CSVESGTSGTQYF